These 27 T cell receptor beta chains were all obtained from the same sample, sequenced in a study of CD8 T cells in Susac syndrome. RNA amounts of roughly 0.5 to 1 ug underwent reverse transcription with random hexamers. MiXCR was run by TCRdb on the immunoSEQ multiplex PCR reads, yielding one entry per CDR3 protein. In the table there are 75,000 to 80,000 distinct CDR3 sequences, roughly 95% of which are singletons. The sequenced sample consisted of CD8+ T cells from PBMCs. The receptors were gathered from a human donor with Susac syndrome.

This chain uses TRBV28 with TRBJ2-3; 7 bases fit TRBD1. J was trimmed by 5 bases and V by 6 bases; bases with no gene match: 2. Germline lookup yields CDR1 MDHEN and CDR2 SYDVKM. The CDR3 covers 12 residues. DNA for the CDR3: TGTGCCAGCAGGGCAGGGGGAGATACGCAGTATTTT. Translated: CASRAGGDTQYF. Full variable domain (remainder filled in from reference TRBV28 and TRBJ2-3): DVKVTQSSRYLVKRTGEKVFLECVQDMDHENMFWYRQDPGLGLRLIYFSYDVKMKEKGDIPEGYSVSREKKERFSLILESASTNQTSMYLCASRAGGDTQYFGPGTRLTVL.

V gene TRBV27 combines with J gene TRBJ1-2, with D possibly being TRBD1 (5 bases). The CDR3 loop spans 12 amino acids. The germline gives CDR1 MNHEY, CDR2 SMNVEV (reference sequence). V shed 5 bases and J shed 7 bases, with 11 bases lying between them. The CDR3 reads CASSPQGVGYTF. The CDR3 nucleotides read TGTGCCAGCAGTCCCCAGGGAGTTGGCTACACCTTC.

The rearrangement joins TRBV30 to TRBJ1-5; maybe TRBD1 (5 bases). The CDR3 contains 15 residues. V dropped 2 bases and J dropped 4 bases, with 15 bases sitting between them. Germline V gene lookup returns CDR1 GTSNPN and CDR2 SVGIG (reference sequence). Here the CDR3 DNA reads TGTGCCTGGAGTTCGACCGGGACGGTTAATCAGCCCCAGCATTTT. Its translation is CAWSSTGTVNQPQHF. The full variable domain, in which reference TRBV30 and TRBJ1-5 provide the parts outside the CDR3, is SQTIHQWPATLVQPVGSPLSLECTVEGTSNPNLYWYRQAAGRGLQLLFYSVGIGQISSEVPQNLSASRPQDRQFILSSKKLLLSDSGFYLCAWSSTGTVNQPQHFGDGTRLSIL.

V and J are TRBV5-4 and TRBJ1-2; a weak D match, TRBD1 (5 bases). CDR1 is SGHNT, CDR2 YYREEE, per germline (reference sequence). There are 15 residues in the CDR3. V shed 3 bases and J shed 4 bases, with 16 bases lying between them. CDR3 residues: CASSSGQGPFYGYTF. Here the CDR3 DNA reads TGTGCCAGCAGCTCCGGTCAGGGACCATTCTATGGCTACACCTTC.

The chain links TRBV12-3 or TRBV12-4 to TRBJ1-5; D remains ambiguous. V was trimmed by 3 bases and J by 1 base, leaving 16 bases between them. The CDR3 totals 17 residues. As DNA, the CDR3 is TGTGCCAGCAGTTTCAATCCAGGACGGCGGAGCAATCAGCCCCAGCATTTT. Its translation: CASSFNPGRRSNQPQHF.

The chain recombines TRBV5-4 with TRBJ1-1; D is unclear. Germline loops: CDR1 SGHNT, CDR2 YYREEE (reference sequence). Trimming removed 0 bases from V and 4 bases from J, with 13 bases in between. The length of the CDR3 is 15 residues. CDR3 in amino acids: CASSLVRPRGTEAFF. For the CDR3, the DNA is TGTGCCAGCAGCTTGGTCAGGCCGCGAGGCACTGAAGCTTTCTTT. The full variable domain, completed using reference TRBV5-4 and TRBJ1-1, is ETGVTQSPTHLIKTRGQQVTLRCSSQSGHNTVSWYQQALGQGPQFIFQYYREEENGRGNFPPRFSGLQFPNYSSELNVNALELDDSALYLCASSLVRPRGTEAFFGQGTRLTVV.

V usage is TRBV27 and J usage is TRBJ1-5, with D hard to call. Trimming left V 5 bases short and J 9 bases short, with 11 bases between. The CDR3 has 12 amino acids. The germline gives CDR1 MNHEY, CDR2 SMNVEV (reference sequence). The CDR3 here is CASSLAVGPQHF. As DNA, the CDR3 is TGTGCCAGCAGTCTGGCGGTGGGGCCCCAGCATTTT.

The chain joins TRBV27 to TRBJ2-1; the match to TRBD2 covers 16 bases. The junction had 10 bases not matched to a gene; V was cut back by 7 bases and J by 7 bases. The CDR3 contains 17 residues. The V gene's germline CDR1 is MNHEY and CDR2 SMNVEV (reference sequence). The chain's CDR3 is CASTMGTSGGAGNEQFF. The DNA of the CDR3 is TGTGCCAGCACCATGGGGACTAGCGGGGGGGCAGGGAATGAGCAGTTCTTC.

J is TRBJ1-1 and V is TRBV11-2; no clear D. Trimming left V 2 bases short and J 2 bases short, with 18 bases between. Germline-derived CDR1 and CDR2 are SGHAT and FQNNGV. The CDR3 is made up of 17 amino acids. The CDR3 DNA reads TGTGCCAGCAGCTTATGGAAAGGTCACAGTATCAACACTGAAGCTTTCTTT. This gives the protein CASSLWKGHSINTEAFF.

The genes are TRBV5-1 and TRBJ2-7; 9 bases match TRBD1. This CDR3 spans 14 amino acids. The ends lost 3 bases at V and 5 bases at J; junction bases unmatched: 6. CDR1 SGHRS and CDR2 YFSETQ come from the germline V gene. CDR3 in DNA: TGCGCCAGCAGCTCCGGGACAGGGAGCAACGAGCAGTACTTC. Translation gives CASSSGTGSNEQYF.

This rearrangement joins TRBV11-2 to TRBJ2-7; D remains ambiguous. The germline V and J ends were trimmed by 4 bases and 2 bases, with 9 bases remaining between them. The germline gives CDR1 SGHAT, CDR2 FQNNGV. There are 13 residues in the CDR3. The CDR3, as DNA: TGTGCCAGCAGCTCGCCCCTCACCTACGAGCAGTACTTC. Its translation: CASSSPLTYEQYF.

This clonotype is judged medium-sized. This chain links TRBV30 with TRBJ1-6, with TRBD1 as a possible D gene (6 bases). Germline V gene sequence: CDR1 GTSNPN, CDR2 SVGIG (reference sequence). Trimming stripped 1 base from V and 0 bases from J, with 13 bases between. The CDR3 spans 17 residues. In DNA form, the CDR3 reads TGTGCCTGGAGTGGCCGGGACACCATCTCCTATAATTCACCCCTCCACTTT. This sequence encodes CAWSGRDTISYNSPLHF.

The chain uses TRBV14 and TRBJ2-2; TRBD1 matches at 9 bases. With 4 bases clipped from V and 6 bases from J, the junction kept 0 bases outside the gene matches. The CDR3 spans 13 residues. CDR1 SGHDN and CDR2 FVKESK come from the germline V gene. The CDR3 nucleotides are TGTGCCAGCAGCCGACAGGGGGCCGGGGAGCTGTTTTTT. Its translation is CASSRQGAGELFF.

The chain couples TRBV7-9 to TRBJ2-1; D remains ambiguous. Germline CDR1 and CDR2: SEHNR and FQNEAQ (reference sequence). V shed 5 bases and J shed 5 bases, with 10 bases lying between them. The CDR3 totals 13 residues. The CDR3 nucleotides are TGTGCCAGCAGCACCCCGCCAGACAATGAGCAGTTCTTC. This codes for CASSTPPDNEQFF. Looking up the rest from reference TRBV7-9 and TRBJ2-1 gives the full variable domain: DTGVSQNPRHKITKRGQNVTFRCDPISEHNRLYWYRQTLGQGPEFLTYFQNEAQLEKSRLLSDRFSAERPKGSFSTLEIQRTEQGDSAMYLCASSTPPDNEQFFGPGTRLTVL.

The chain combines TRBV5-6 with TRBJ2-1; 8 bases agree with TRBD1. V gave up 2 bases and J gave up 12 bases; unmatched junction bases: 1. The V gene's germline CDR1 is SGHDT and CDR2 YYEEEE. The CDR3 spans 11 residues. The CDR3 reads CASSLGQGQFF. Written as DNA, the CDR3 is TGTGCCAGCAGCTTAGGACAGGGGCAGTTCTTC.

The V gene is TRBV20-1, the J gene TRBJ1-2; D is perhaps TRBD1 (6 bases). The CDR3 is made up of 16 amino acids. Germline-derived CDR1 and CDR2 are DFQATT and SNEGSKA (reference sequence). Deletions cut 3 bases from V and 3 bases from J, with 20 bases between. The CDR3, as DNA: TGCAGTGCTAGGCACGAGGGGACGCGACAGGACTATGGCTACACCTTC. Protein sequence: CSARHEGTRQDYGYTF.

V is TRBV7-6 and J is TRBJ2-7; D may be TRBD1 (5 bases). The V and J ends lost 5 bases and 0 bases respectively, with 14 bases between them. Germline V gene lookup returns CDR1 SGHVS and CDR2 FNYEAQ. The CDR3 has 15 amino acids. CDR3 coding DNA: TGTGCCAGCAGCCTTAGGGGTTCTGGCTCCTACGAGCAGTACTTC. Translation gives CASSLRGSGSYEQYF.

The chain is built from TRBV29-1 and TRBJ2-3; 13 nucleotides align to TRBD2. The junction had 1 base not matched to a gene; V was cut back by 3 bases and J by 1 base. Germline V gene lookup returns CDR1 SQVTM and CDR2 ANQGSEA. The CDR3 consists of 15 residues. This CDR3 is CSVDGLAGGTDTQYF. CDR3 nucleotide sequence: TGCAGCGTTGACGGACTAGCGGGGGGCACAGATACGCAGTATTTT.

The table lists this clonotype with a count of one. The chain recombines TRBV24-1 with TRBJ2-7, with 10 bases fitting TRBD1. The CDR3 spans 13 residues. Per the germline V gene, CDR1 is KGHDR and CDR2 is SFDVKD. The J segment lost 7 bases and the V segment lost 3 bases, leaving 2 bases of the junction unmatched. In DNA, the CDR3 is TGTGCCACCAGTGATCGGGACAGGGGAGAGCAGTACTTC. Encoded protein: CATSDRDRGEQYF.

The genes are TRBV29-1 and TRBJ2-2; D may be TRBD1 (5 bases). Trimming took 3 bases from V and 6 from J, leaving 8 bases between them. Germline CDR1 and CDR2: SQVTM and ANQGSEA. The CDR3 loop spans 12 amino acids. The CDR3: CSVELGPGELFF. The CDR3 coding sequence is TGCAGCGTTGAGTTGGGGCCCGGGGAGCTGTTTTTT.

The V gene is TRBV5-6, the J gene TRBJ2-2; no definite D call. The germline V gene has CDR1 SGHDT and CDR2 YYEEEE. The CDR3 covers 13 residues. The V gene lost 0 bases and the J gene lost 7 bases, with 7 bases spanning the gap. The CDR3: CASSLGAGGELFF. CDR3 DNA: TGTGCCAGCAGCTTGGGGGCCGGCGGGGAGCTGTTTTTT.

This chain links TRBV7-9 with TRBJ2-1; a possible D gene is TRBD2 (6 bases). This CDR3 is built from 14 residues. V was shortened by 4 bases and J by 5 bases, with 12 bases between the two germline ends. Germline V gene data show CDR1 as SEHNR and CDR2 as FQNEAQ (reference sequence). This CDR3 is CASSSRDFDNEQFF. In nucleotides, the CDR3 is TGTGCCAGCAGCTCCCGGGACTTCGACAATGAGCAGTTCTTC. Supplemented by reference TRBV7-9 and TRBJ2-1, the full variable domain reads DTGVSQNPRHKITKRGQNVTFRCDPISEHNRLYWYRQTLGQGPEFLTYFQNEAQLEKSRLLSDRFSAERPKGSFSTLEIQRTEQGDSAMYLCASSSRDFDNEQFFGPGTRLTVL.

The V and J genes are TRBV2 and TRBJ2-2; the D is unclear. The V end lost 8 bases, the J end lost 3 bases, and 7 bases lay between the germline ends. This CDR3 has 12 residues. Germline V lookup: CDR1 SNHLY, CDR2 FYNNEI. CDR3 sequence reads: CASYKYTGELFF. DNA of the CDR3: TGTGCCAGCTATAAGTACACCGGGGAGCTGTTTTTT.

The gene calls are TRBV20-1 and TRBJ2-2; 12 nucleotides line up with TRBD2. With 5 bases clipped from V and 2 bases from J, the junction kept 6 bases outside the gene matches. Germline values: CDR1 DFQATT, CDR2 SNEGSKA (reference sequence). The CDR3 is 16 amino acids. This CDR3 is CSARLAGGPNTGELFF. Here the CDR3 DNA reads TGCAGTGCTCGTCTAGCGGGGGGGCCAAACACCGGGGAGCTGTTTTTT.

This chain uses TRBV7-6 with TRBJ2-7; D is uncertain. The CDR3 loop spans 14 amino acids. Germline CDR1 SGHVS, CDR2 FNYEAQ. V shed 6 bases and J shed 0 bases, with 12 bases lying between them. For the CDR3, the DNA is TGTGCCAGCAGTTACGGACGGCGCTCCTACGAGCAGTACTTC. It is translated as CASSYGRRSYEQYF.

This chain uses TRBV27 with TRBJ1-6, with D possibly matching TRBD1 (5 bases). The CDR3 extends over 15 amino acids. CDR1 is MNHEY, CDR2 SMNVEV, per germline (reference sequence). V was clipped by 6 bases and J by 9 bases, with 18 bases between them. The CDR3 loop reads CASSPDRIGSSPLHF. The CDR3 DNA reads as TGTGCCAGCAGCCCAGACAGAATTGGGAGTTCACCCCTCCACTTT.

This chain uses TRBV12-3 or TRBV12-4 with TRBJ2-2; D remains unclear. The CDR3 contains 14 residues. Trimming cost V 3 bases and J 5 bases, with 10 bases left between them. In nucleotides, the CDR3 is TGTGCCAGCAGTTTCCTATTAAAGACCGGGGAGCTGTTTTTT. Translating gives CASSFLLKTGELFF.